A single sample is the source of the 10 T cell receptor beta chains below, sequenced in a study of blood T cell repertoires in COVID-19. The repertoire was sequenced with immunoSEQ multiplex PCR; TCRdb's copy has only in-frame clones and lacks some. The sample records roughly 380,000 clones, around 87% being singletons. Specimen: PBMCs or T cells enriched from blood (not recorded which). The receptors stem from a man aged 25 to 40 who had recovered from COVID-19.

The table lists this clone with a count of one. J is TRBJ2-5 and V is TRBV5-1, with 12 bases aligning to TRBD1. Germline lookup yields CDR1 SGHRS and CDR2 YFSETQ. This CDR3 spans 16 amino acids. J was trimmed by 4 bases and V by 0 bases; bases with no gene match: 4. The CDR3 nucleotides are TGCGCCAGCAGCTTGGGGGACAGGGGGCGTACAGAGACCCAGTACTTC. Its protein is CASSLGDRGRTETQYF.

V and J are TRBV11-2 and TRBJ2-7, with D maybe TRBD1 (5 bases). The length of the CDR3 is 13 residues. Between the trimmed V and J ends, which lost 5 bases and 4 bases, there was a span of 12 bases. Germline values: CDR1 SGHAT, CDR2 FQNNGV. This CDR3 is CASSQGHVYEQYF. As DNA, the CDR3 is TGTGCCAGCAGCCAAGGACACGTTTACGAGCAGTACTTC.

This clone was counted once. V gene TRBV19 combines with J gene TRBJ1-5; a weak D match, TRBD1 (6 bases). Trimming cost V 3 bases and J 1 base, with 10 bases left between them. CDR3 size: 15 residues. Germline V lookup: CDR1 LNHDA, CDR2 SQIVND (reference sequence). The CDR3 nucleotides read TGTGCCAGTAGTATTAAGGGGGTGAGCAATCAGCCCCAGCATTTT. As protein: CASSIKGVSNQPQHF.

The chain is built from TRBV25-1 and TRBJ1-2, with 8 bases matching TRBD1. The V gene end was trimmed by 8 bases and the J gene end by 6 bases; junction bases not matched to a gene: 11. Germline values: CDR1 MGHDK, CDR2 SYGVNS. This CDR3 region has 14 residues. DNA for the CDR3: TGTGCCAGCTGGAAGGGAGACAGGGGCAATGGCTACACCTTC. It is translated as CASWKGDRGNGYTF.

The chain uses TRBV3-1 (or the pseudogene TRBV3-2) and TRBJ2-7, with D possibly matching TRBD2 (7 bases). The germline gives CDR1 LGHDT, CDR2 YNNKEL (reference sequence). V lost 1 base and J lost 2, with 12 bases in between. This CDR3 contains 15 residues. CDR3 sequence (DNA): TGTGCCAGCAGCCAAGTTGCGGGGGCCACCTACGAGCAGTACTTC. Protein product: CASSQVAGATYEQYF.

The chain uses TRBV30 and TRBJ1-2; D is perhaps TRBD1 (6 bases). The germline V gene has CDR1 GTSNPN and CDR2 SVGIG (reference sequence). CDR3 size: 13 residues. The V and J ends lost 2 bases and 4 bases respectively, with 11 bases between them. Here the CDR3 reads CAWSNTGSYGYTF. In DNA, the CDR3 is TGTGCCTGGAGTAATACAGGGTCCTATGGCTACACCTTC.

This chain's CDR3 is CASSQGRDTVDEQFF. The CDR3 DNA reads as TGCGCCAGCAGCCAAGGTCGGGACACCGTCGATGAGCAGTTCTTC. The chain joins TRBV4-3 to TRBJ2-1, with TRBD1 as a possible D gene (6 bases). Germline CDR1 is LGHNA and CDR2 is YSLEER. CDR3 length equals 15 residues. V was shortened by 1 base and J by 8 bases, with 15 bases between the two germline ends.

The CDR3 nucleotides are TGCAGCGTTGAAGGTGGTTCGGGGGTAGATACGCAGTATTTT. Translating gives CSVEGGSGVDTQYF. V gene TRBV29-1 combines with J gene TRBJ2-3; D is perhaps TRBD2 (6 bases). This CDR3 is 14 amino acids long. The germline V gene has CDR1 SQVTM and CDR2 ANQGSEA. The V gene lost 1 base and the J gene lost 5 bases, with 13 bases spanning the gap.

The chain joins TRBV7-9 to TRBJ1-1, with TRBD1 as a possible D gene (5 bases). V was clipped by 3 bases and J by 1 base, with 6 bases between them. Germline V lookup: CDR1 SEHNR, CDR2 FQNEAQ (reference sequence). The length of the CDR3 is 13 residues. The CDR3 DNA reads TGTGCCAGCAGCTTGGACACGAACACTGAAGCTTTCTTT. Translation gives CASSLDTNTEAFF.

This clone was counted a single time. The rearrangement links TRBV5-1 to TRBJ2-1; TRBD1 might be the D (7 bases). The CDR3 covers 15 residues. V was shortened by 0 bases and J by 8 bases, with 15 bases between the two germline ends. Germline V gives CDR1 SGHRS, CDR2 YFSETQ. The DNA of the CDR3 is TGCGCCAGCAGCTTGGGAGACAGGGAGGTCGATGAGCAGTTCTTC. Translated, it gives CASSLGDREVDEQFF.